This entry features one T cell receptor beta chain sequence. Per the original methods: Estimated nucleated cell counts came from reference gene primer amplification. Clones were sequenced by immunoSEQ multiplex PCR, and TCRdb holds only the in-frame ones, with some missing. D and trimming were read from the DNA, whereas the V and J calls and clone size are those reported in that table. This table holds about 130,000 clones, approximately 85% found once. This sample was included in a study of blood T cell repertoires in COVID-19. Overall study: Samples came from the United States, Italy and Spain, spanning acute and convalescent COVID-19. In each case, the material was cDNA or gDNA derived from T cells, B-cell-depleted T cells, or PBMCs.

The Seattle site enrolled patients during active infection and followed them longitudinally. CDR1 MNHEY and CDR2 SVGEGT come from the germline V gene. V was cut by 4 bases and J by 4 bases, with 14 bases left in between. This CDR3 spans 16 amino acids. The sample was peripheral blood. This sequence was found in a woman of 80 years or more with COVID-19, enrolled during active disease. The chain has TRBV6-2 or TRBV6-3 and TRBJ2-6; possibly TRBD2 for D (6 bases). The CDR3 DNA sequence: TGTGCCAGCAGTTTTGGGACTCCAACGGGGGCCAACGTCCTGACTTTC. It translates to CASSFGTPTGANVLTF.